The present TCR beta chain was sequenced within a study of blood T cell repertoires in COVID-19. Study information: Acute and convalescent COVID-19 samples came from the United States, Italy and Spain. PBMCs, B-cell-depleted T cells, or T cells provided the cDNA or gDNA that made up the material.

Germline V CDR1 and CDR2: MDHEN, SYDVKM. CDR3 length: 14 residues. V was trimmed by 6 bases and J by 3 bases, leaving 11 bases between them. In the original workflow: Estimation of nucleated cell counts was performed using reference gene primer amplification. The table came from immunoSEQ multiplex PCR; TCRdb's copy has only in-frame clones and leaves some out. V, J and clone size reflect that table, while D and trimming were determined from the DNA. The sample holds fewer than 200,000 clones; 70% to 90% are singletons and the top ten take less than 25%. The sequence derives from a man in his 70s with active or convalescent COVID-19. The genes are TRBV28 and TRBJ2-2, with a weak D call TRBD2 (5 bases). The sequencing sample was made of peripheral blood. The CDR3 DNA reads TGTGCCAGCAGGGAGGTACAGCACACCGGGGAGCTGTTTTTT. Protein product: CASREVQHTGELFF.